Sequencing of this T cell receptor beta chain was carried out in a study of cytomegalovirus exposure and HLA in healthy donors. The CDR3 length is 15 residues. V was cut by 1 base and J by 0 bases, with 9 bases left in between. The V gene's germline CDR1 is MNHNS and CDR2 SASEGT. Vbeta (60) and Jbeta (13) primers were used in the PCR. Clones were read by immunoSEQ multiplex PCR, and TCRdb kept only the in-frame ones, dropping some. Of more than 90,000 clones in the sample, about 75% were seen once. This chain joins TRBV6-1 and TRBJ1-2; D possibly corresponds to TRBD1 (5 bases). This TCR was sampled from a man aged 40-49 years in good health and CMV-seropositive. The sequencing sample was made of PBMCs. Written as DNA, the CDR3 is TGTGCCAGCAGTGAAGGGGCAGGGACTAACTATGGCTACACCTTC. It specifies CASSEGAGTNYGYTF.